Given below is one T cell receptor (beta chain) in context. The germline V gene encodes CDR1 SQVTM and CDR2 ANQGSEA. The ends were cut back, 1 base at V and 5 bases at J, with 14 bases in the middle. The CDR3 covers 14 residues. The data originate from a study of blood T cell repertoires in COVID-19. Clones were read by immunoSEQ multiplex PCR, and TCRdb kept only the in-frame ones, dropping some. The data contain under 40,000 clones, under 90% of them seen just once; the ten biggest clones take up 6% to 7%. This clonotype originated in a human donor in a cohort sampled during active COVID-19. The chain combines TRBV29-1 with TRBJ1-2, with D tentatively TRBD1 (5 bases). Sequenced: peripheral blood. The CDR3 here is CSVEGGQGGYGYTF. The DNA for the CDR3 is TGCAGCGTTGAAGGTGGGCAGGGAGGGTATGGCTACACCTTC. Full variable domain (remainder filled in from reference TRBV29-1 and TRBJ1-2): SAVISQKPSRDICQRGTSLTIQCQVDSQVTMMFWYRQQPGQSLTLIATANQGSEATYESGFVIDKFPISRPNLTFSTLTVSNMSPEDSSIYLCSVEGGQGGYGYTFGSGTRLTVV.